What follows describes a single TCR beta chain. Its antigen is unknown. The sample belongs to a study of T cells in Graves' hyperthyroidism and ophthalmopathy. The study's findings and limits: Blood shared most expanded thyroid clonotypes above 0.001.

The CDR3 extends over 17 amino acids. Trimming at V came to 5 bases and at J to 4 bases, leaving 8 bases not matched to a gene. There were TCR beta CDR3 regions amplified from RNA transcripts. First-round RT-PCR targeting the TCR CDR3 was performed with the HTBI primer set. TCRdb ran MiXCR on the multiplex PCR reads and lists one entry per CDR3 protein. The sample includes 350,000 to 450,000 distinct CDR3 sequences, roughly 13% of them seen just once. This chain links TRBV12-3 or TRBV12-4 with TRBJ2-7, with 16 bases matching TRBD2. The sequence derives from a man aged 45 to 65 with Graves' ophthalmopathy. Sequenced sample: blood. Here the CDR3 DNA reads TGTGCCAGCAGTCCGGGGACTAGCGGGAGGGGTTTTTACGAGCAGTACTTC. Its translation is CASSPGTSGRGFYEQYF.